The T cell receptor beta chain described here comes from a study of shared clonotypes between healthy human individuals. Study-level information: The people who gave samples were a couple of women and three men aged 18 to 49. Study-wide results and limits: Roughly 5% of naive CD4 clonotypes were common to a handful of donors. Naive subsets typically showed greater estimated richness than memory subsets.

Trimming removed 6 bases from V and 9 bases from J; junction bases left unmatched: 2. Germline V CDR1 and CDR2: MGHDK, SYGVNS. The CDR3 is made up of 11 amino acids. This clone was seen a single time. What it binds is not known. Profiled with immunoSEQ multiplex PCR; TCRdb holds only in-frame clones, not every one. This sample has more than 2 million clones, with around 96% found just once. Selected positively for CCR7 and CD45RO-negative, naive CD8 cells excluded terminally differentiated effector memory CD45RA+ cells. Sequenced sample: naive CD8+ T cells sorted from blood. The TCR comes from a young man in good health. The J gene is TRBJ2-1, the V gene TRBV25-1, with 7 bases aligning to TRBD2. The CDR3, as DNA: TGTGCCAGCAGGTGGGGGGGTGAGCAGTTCTTC. Translation: CASRWGGEQFF.